The clone carrying this T cell receptor beta chain has more than one count but fewer than ten. What it recognizes is unknown. These data belong to a study of T cells after yellow fever vaccination. Study-wide points: CD4 and CD8 compartments shared a small share of clonotypes. Any FACS-sorted repertoire could hold abundant clonotypes that contaminate it from the bulk population.

The CDR3 contains 17 residues. V dropped 4 bases and J dropped 0 bases, with 19 bases sitting between them. Germline assignment: CDR1 SGHRS and CDR2 YFSETQ. TCRdb used MiXCR to reprocess the 5' RACE reads, holding one entry per CDR3 protein. The data show roughly 500,000 distinct CDR3 sequences, 15% to 20% seen once. The sequence derives from a man aged 25 to 40 who received the YFV17D yellow fever vaccine. Sequencing was performed on PBMCs, taken 15 days after the yellow fever booster vaccination. V usage is TRBV5-1 and J usage is TRBJ2-5, with a weak D call TRBD1 (5 bases). The CDR3 sequence is CASSPIGQGSYQETQYF. CDR3 bases: TGCGCCAGCAGCCCCATCGGCCAGGGTTCGTACCAAGAGACCCAGTACTTC.